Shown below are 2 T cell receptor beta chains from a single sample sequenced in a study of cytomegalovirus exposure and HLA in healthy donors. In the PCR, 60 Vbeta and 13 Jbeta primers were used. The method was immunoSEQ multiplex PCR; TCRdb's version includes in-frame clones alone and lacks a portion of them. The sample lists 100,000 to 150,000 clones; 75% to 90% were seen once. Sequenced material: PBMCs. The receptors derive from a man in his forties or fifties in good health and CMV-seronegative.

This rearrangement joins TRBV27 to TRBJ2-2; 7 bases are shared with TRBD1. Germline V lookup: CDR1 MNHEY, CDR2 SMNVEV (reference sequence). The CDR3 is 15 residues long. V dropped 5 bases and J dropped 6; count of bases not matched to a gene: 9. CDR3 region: CASSPWTGASGELFF. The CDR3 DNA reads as TGTGCCAGCAGTCCGTGGACAGGCGCGTCCGGGGAGCTGTTTTTT.

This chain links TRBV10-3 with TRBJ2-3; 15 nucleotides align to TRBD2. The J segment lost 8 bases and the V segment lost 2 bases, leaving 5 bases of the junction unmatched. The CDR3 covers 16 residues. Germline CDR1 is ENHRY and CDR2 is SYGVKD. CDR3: CAISELGLAGGGTQYF. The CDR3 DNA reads TGTGCCATCAGTGAGCTGGGACTAGCGGGGGGTGGTACGCAGTATTTT.